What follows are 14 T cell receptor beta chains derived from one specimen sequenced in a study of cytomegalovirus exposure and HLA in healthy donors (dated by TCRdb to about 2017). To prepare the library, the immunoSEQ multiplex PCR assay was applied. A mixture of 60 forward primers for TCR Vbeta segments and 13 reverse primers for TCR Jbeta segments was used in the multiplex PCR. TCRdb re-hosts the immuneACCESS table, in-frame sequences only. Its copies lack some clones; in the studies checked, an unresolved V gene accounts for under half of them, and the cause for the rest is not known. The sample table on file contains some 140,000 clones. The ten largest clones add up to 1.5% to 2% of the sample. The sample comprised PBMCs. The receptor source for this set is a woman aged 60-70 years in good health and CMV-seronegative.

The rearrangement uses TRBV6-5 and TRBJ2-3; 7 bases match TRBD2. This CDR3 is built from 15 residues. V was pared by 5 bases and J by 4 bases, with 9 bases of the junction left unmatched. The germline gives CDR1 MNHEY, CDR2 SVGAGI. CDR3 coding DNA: TGTGCCAGCAGTCCAAGGACTAGAGGGTCAGATACGCAGTATTTT. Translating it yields CASSPRTRGSDTQYF.

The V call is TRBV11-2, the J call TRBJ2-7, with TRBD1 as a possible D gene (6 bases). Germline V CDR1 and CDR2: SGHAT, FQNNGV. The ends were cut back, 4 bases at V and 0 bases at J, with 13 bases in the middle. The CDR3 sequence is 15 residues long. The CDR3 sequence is CASSSTDRSSYEQYF. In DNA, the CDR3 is TGTGCCAGCAGCTCTACTGACAGGAGCTCCTACGAGCAGTACTTC.

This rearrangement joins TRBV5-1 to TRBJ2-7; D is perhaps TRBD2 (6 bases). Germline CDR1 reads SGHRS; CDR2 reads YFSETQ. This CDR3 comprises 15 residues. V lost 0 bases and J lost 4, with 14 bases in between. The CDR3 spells CASSLALAEGYEQYF. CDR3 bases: TGCGCCAGCAGCTTGGCGTTAGCGGAAGGATACGAGCAGTACTTC. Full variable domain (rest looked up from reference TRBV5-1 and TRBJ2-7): KAGVTQTPRYLIKTRGQQVTLSCSPISGHRSVSWYQQTPGQGLQFLFEYFSETQRNKGNFPGRFSGRQFSNSRSEMNVSTLELGDSALYLCASSLALAEGYEQYFGPGTRLTVT.

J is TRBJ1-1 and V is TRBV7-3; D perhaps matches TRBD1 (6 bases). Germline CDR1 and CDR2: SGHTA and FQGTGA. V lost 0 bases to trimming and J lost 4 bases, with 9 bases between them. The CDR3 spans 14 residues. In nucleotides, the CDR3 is TGTGCCAGCAGCTTAACCGGGACACTCACTGAAGCTTTCTTT. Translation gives CASSLTGTLTEAFF.

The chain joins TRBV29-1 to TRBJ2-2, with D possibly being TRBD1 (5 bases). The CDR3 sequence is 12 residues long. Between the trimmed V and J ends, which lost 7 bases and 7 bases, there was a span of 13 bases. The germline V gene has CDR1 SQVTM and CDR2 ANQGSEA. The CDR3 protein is CSGGRMDGELFF. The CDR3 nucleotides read TGCAGCGGGGGCAGGATGGACGGGGAGCTGTTTTTT.

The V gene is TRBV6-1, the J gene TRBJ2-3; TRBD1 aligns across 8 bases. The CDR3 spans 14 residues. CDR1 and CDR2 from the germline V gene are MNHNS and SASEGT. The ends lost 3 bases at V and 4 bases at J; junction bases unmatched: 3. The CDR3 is CASSDRGQADTQYF. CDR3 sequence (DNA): TGTGCCAGCAGTGACAGGGGGCAGGCAGATACGCAGTATTTT.

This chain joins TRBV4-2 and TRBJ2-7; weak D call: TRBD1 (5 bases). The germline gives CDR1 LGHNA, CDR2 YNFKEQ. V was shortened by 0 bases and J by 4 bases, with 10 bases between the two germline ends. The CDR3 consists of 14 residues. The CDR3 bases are TGTGCCAGCAGCCAAGATCTGGGGCCATACGAGCAGTACTTC. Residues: CASSQDLGPYEQYF.

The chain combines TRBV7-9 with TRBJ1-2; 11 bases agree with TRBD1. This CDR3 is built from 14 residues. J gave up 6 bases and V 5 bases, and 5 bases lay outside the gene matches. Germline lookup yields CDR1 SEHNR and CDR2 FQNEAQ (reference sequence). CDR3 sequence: CASSPGQGVDGYTF. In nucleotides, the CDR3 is TGTGCCAGCAGCCCGGGACAGGGGGTGGATGGCTACACCTTC.

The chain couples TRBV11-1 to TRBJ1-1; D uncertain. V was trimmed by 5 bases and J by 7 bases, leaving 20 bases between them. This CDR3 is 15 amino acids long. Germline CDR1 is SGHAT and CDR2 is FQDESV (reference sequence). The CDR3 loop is CASSRAQGLADEAFF. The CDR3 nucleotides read TGTGCCAGCAGCCGCGCTCAAGGGTTAGCGGATGAAGCTTTCTTT.

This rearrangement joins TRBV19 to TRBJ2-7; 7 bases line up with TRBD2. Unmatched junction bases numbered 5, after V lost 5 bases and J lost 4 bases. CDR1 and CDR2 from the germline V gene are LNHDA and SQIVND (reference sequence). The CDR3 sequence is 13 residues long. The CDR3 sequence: CASSDLAEYEQYF. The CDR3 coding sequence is TGTGCCAGTAGTGACCTAGCGGAATACGAGCAGTACTTC.

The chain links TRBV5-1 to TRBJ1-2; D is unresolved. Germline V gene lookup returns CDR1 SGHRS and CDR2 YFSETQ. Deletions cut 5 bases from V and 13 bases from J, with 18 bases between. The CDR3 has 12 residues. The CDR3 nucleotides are TGCGCCAGCAGTTTTGGTGGCCCCCTTTTCACCTTC. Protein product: CASSFGGPLFTF.

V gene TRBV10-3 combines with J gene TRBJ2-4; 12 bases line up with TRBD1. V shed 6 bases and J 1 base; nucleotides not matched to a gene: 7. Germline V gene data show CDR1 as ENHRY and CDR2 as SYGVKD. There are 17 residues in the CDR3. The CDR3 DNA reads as TGTGCCATCAGCCCGGGACAGGGGGCAATCGCCAAAAACATTCAGTACTTC. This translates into CAISPGQGAIAKNIQYF.

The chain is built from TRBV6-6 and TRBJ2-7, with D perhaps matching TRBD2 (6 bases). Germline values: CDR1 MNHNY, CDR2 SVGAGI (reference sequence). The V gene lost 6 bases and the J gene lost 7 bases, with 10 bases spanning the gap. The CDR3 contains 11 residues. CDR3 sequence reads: CASSSGLEQYF. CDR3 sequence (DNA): TGTGCCAGCAGCTCCGGACTAGAGCAGTACTTC.

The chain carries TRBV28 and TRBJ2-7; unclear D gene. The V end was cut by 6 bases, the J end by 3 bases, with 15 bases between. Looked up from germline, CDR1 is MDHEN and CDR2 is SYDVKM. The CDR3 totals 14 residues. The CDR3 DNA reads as TGTGCCAGCAGCCGGTACGCTCGAGGCTACGAGCAGTACTTC. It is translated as CASSRYARGYEQYF.